Described below is a single T cell receptor beta chain sequence and its context. Its antigen is currently unknown. The data were taken from a study of TIL therapy for anti-PD-1-resistant metastatic lung cancer. General study points: Compared with baseline intratumoral T cells, expanded TIL cultures were more clonal and less diverse (approximately 6% vs 31%).

Sequencing used immunoSEQ v3. Only in-frame clones appear in the TCRdb table, and some are missing; sequencing was by immunoSEQ multiplex PCR. The repertoire holds roughly 92,000 clones, with about three fifths as singletons. After removal of 3 bases from V and 0 bases from J, the junction contained 5 bases not matched to a gene. Germline V gives CDR1 LGHDT, CDR2 YNNKEL (reference sequence). This CDR3 has 17 residues. Described time point: pre-treatment sample, taken before nivolumab and TIL therapy. The tumor samples were excised metastases, mostly pleural nodules or supraclavicular lymph nodes. The TCR comes from a person between 25 and 79 years old with non-small cell lung cancer. This chain uses TRBV3-1 (or the pseudogene TRBV3-2) with TRBJ2-4; 10 bases map to TRBD1. This specimen consisted of tumor tissue, obtained at baseline. CDR3: CASSQAGTGEAKNIQYF. The CDR3 coding sequence is TGTGCCAGCAGCCAGGCTGGGACAGGGGAAGCCAAAAACATTCAGTACTTC.